The 28 T cell receptor beta chains listed next were all sequenced from one sample in a study of T-cell memory formation after mild COVID-19. From the 5' RACE reads, TCRdb called clonotypes with MiXCR, one entry per CDR3 protein. Here the sample spans more than 400,000 distinct CDR3 sequences, over 15% being singletons. Sequencing used PBMCs or a T cell subset sorted from them (not recorded which). All receptors come from an adult woman who had mild COVID-19 (a few samples of this study predate the infection). Cell type and time point are not known.

This clonotype was seen only a few times. J is TRBJ1-1 and V is TRBV2, with 7 bases fitting TRBD1. Germline V gene lookup returns CDR1 SNHLY and CDR2 FYNNEI. After removal of 2 bases from V and 11 bases from J, the junction contained 8 bases not matched to a gene. The CDR3 is 13 amino acids. The CDR3 spells CASSEMVRGPAFF. CDR3 coding DNA: TGTGCCAGCAGTGAAATGGTTAGGGGGCCTGCTTTCTTT. The entire variable domain, with the rest obtained from reference TRBV2 and TRBJ1-1, is as follows: EPEVTQTPSHQVTQMGQEVILRCVPISNHLYFYWYRQILGQKVEFLVSFYNNEISEKSEIFDDQFSVERPDGSNFTLKIRSTKLEDSAMYFCASSEMVRGPAFFGQGTRLTVV.

The chain employs TRBV20-1 and TRBJ2-7; 7 bases match TRBD1. V trimming: 2 bases; J trimming: 4 bases; junction bases outside the gene matches: 11. The CDR3 consists of 15 residues. Per germline, CDR1 DFQATT and CDR2 SNEGSKA (reference sequence). The CDR3 coding sequence is TGCAGTGCTAGACCCTTACAGGGGACCCTATACGAGCAGTACTTC. Translated, it gives CSARPLQGTLYEQYF.

This chain uses TRBV6-5 with TRBJ2-1; 10 nucleotides line up with TRBD2. Germline loops: CDR1 MNHEY, CDR2 SVGAGI. V lost 7 bases and J lost 0; bases outside the gene matches: 6. The CDR3 has 16 residues. The DNA of the CDR3 is TGTGCCAGCACCAAATCTAGCGGGGGCTCCTACAATGAGCAGTTCTTC. Protein: CASTKSSGGSYNEQFF.

This chain uses TRBV9 with TRBJ2-1, with 8 bases matching TRBD2. J gave up 10 bases and V 4 bases, and 10 bases lay outside the gene matches. This CDR3 spans 14 amino acids. Germline lookup yields CDR1 SGDLS and CDR2 YYNGEE. CDR3 sequence: CASSTSGGPREQFF. In nucleotides, the CDR3 is TGTGCCAGCAGCACGAGCGGGGGTCCGCGAGAGCAGTTCTTC.

The chain has TRBV7-9 and TRBJ1-2; D may be TRBD1 (5 bases). The CDR3 extends over 13 amino acids. Germline lookup yields CDR1 SEHNR and CDR2 FQNEAQ (reference sequence). V dropped 5 bases and J dropped 5 bases, with 12 bases sitting between them. CDR3 coding DNA: TGTGCCAGCAGCACAGGCACCCCTTATGGCTACACCTTC. This codes for CASSTGTPYGYTF.

J is TRBJ2-5 and V is TRBV6-5, with D possibly matching TRBD2 (6 bases). Germline V gene data show CDR1 as MNHEY and CDR2 as SVGAGI. The CDR3 runs 15 residues. V dropped 6 bases and J dropped 7 bases, with 21 bases sitting between them. This CDR3 is CASRFSGSPGGTQYF. For the CDR3, the DNA is TGTGCCAGCAGATTTTCAGGGTCTCCCGGGGGGACCCAGTACTTC.

This clonotype was counted only a few times. The chain couples TRBV29-1 to TRBJ1-2; D perhaps matches TRBD1 (5 bases). Between the trimmed V and J ends, which lost 8 bases and 2 bases, there was a span of 12 bases. Germline V CDR1 and CDR2: SQVTM, ANQGSEA. The CDR3 has 12 amino acids. CDR3 protein: CSTGTANYGYTF. As DNA, the CDR3 is TGCAGCACCGGGACCGCAAACTATGGCTACACCTTC.

This clonotype was seen many times. This chain uses TRBV6-5 with TRBJ2-3; the D gene is possibly TRBD1 (6 bases). There are 20 residues in the CDR3. Deletions cut 4 bases from V and 4 bases from J, with 30 bases between. Germline V gene sequence: CDR1 MNHEY, CDR2 SVGAGI. CDR3 DNA: TGTGCCAGCAGTTCCCAATATACGGCCCGCCAGGGGTACACCCCAGATACGCAGTATTTT. Amino acids: CASSSQYTARQGYTPDTQYF.

This clonotype was recorded many times. The chain joins TRBV6-1 to TRBJ2-7; D possibly corresponds to TRBD1 (6 bases). The CDR3 has 13 residues. Germline CDR1 is MNHNS and CDR2 is SASEGT. Trimming removed 6 bases at V and 2 bases at J, with 11 bases between. The CDR3: CASSLTGPYEQYF. The CDR3 DNA follows: TGTGCCAGCAGCCTGACAGGACCCTACGAGCAGTACTTC.

This clonotype appeared a few times. CDR3: CASSYGTVSSGNTIYF. The CDR3 DNA follows: TGTGCCAGCAGTTACGGCACAGTTTCATCTGGAAACACCATATATTTT. V is TRBV6-5 and J is TRBJ1-3, with D hard to call. Germline values: CDR1 MNHEY, CDR2 SVGAGI. V was pared by 2 bases and J by 1 base, with 12 bases between. This CDR3 spans 16 amino acids.

This clonotype was counted ten times or more. This chain links TRBV18 with TRBJ1-1; D unresolved. The length of the CDR3 is 15 residues. Germline-derived CDR1 and CDR2 are KGHSH and LQKENI. V dropped 4 bases and J dropped 7 bases, with 19 bases sitting between them. CDR3 coding DNA: TGTGCCAGCTCACTTGGTACCGGGTCAGCACTTGAAGCTTTCTTT. It translates to CASSLGTGSALEAFF.

This clonotype was recorded a few times. This chain connects TRBV4-1 to TRBJ2-1; D gene ambiguous. This CDR3 has 12 amino acids. Per germline, CDR1 MGHRA and CDR2 YSYEKL. Trimming took 0 bases from V and 11 from J, leaving 8 bases between them. The CDR3 loop reads CASSQDGNQQFF. DNA for the CDR3: TGCGCCAGCAGCCAAGACGGAAACCAGCAGTTCTTC.

This clonotype was counted a few times. The chain combines TRBV7-9 with TRBJ2-7, with unresolved D. This CDR3 region has 15 residues. Trimming took 2 bases from V and 5 from J, leaving 16 bases between them. CDR1 and CDR2 from the germline V gene are SEHNR and FQNEAQ (reference sequence). The CDR3 DNA reads as TGTGCCAGCAGCTTACGTTCGGCGGCCGCCAACGAGCAGTACTTC. Protein sequence: CASSLRSAAANEQYF.

The rearrangement uses TRBV30 and TRBJ2-1, with D hard to call. The V end lost 3 bases, the J end lost 10 bases, and 7 bases lay between the germline ends. The CDR3 is made up of 10 amino acids. The germline gives CDR1 GTSNPN, CDR2 SVGIG (reference sequence). The DNA for the CDR3 is TGTGCCTGGAGCTACCGGGAGCAGTTCTTC. It specifies CAWSYREQFF.

The chain combines TRBV5-1 with TRBJ2-3; 10 nucleotides agree with TRBD2. From germline, CDR1 is SGHRS and CDR2 YFSETQ. This CDR3 is built from 16 residues. Losses at the gene ends were 4 bases for V and 1 base for J; bases not matched to a gene: 6. The CDR3: CASSRLAGARTDTQYF. The CDR3 DNA reads as TGCGCCAGCAGCCGGCTAGCGGGGGCGCGCACAGATACGCAGTATTTT.

The genes are TRBV7-6 and TRBJ2-3; a possible D gene is TRBD2 (5 bases). The CDR3 loop spans 16 amino acids. Trimming stripped 4 bases from V and 0 bases from J, with 14 bases between. Germline V gives CDR1 SGHVS, CDR2 FNYEAQ. In DNA, the CDR3 is TGTGCCAGCAGCTCCCAAGCGGTCTCTAGCACAGATACGCAGTATTTT. Translating gives CASSSQAVSSTDTQYF.

The genes are TRBV12-3 or TRBV12-4 and TRBJ2-7; TRBD1 matches 9 bases. The CDR3 loop spans 14 amino acids. Trimming took 2 bases from V and 4 from J; bases not matched to a gene: 3. The CDR3 reads CASSLWGQGYEQYF. The CDR3, as DNA: TGTGCCAGCAGTTTATGGGGACAGGGATACGAGCAGTACTTC.

This clonotype was observed many times. The chain employs TRBV7-9 and TRBJ1-2, with D perhaps matching TRBD1 (6 bases). Between the trimmed V and J ends, which lost 1 base and 7 bases, there was a span of 19 bases. The CDR3 contains 16 residues. The germline V gene encodes CDR1 SEHNR and CDR2 FQNEAQ (reference sequence). The CDR3 nucleotides are TGTGCCAGCAGCTTAGATCCACAGGGTACGAGCGGTGGCTACACCTTC. It is translated as CASSLDPQGTSGGYTF.

CDR3 DNA sequence: TGTGCCAGCAGCCCACAGGGGAGGGGGTCGGACACTGAAGCTTTCTTT. Residues: CASSPQGRGSDTEAFF. The chain carries TRBV11-2 and TRBJ1-1; TRBD1 matches at 7 bases. This CDR3 is built from 16 residues. The germline V gene has CDR1 SGHAT and CDR2 FQNNGV. Unmatched junction bases numbered 12, after V lost 5 bases and J lost 3 bases.

The chain couples TRBV5-5 to TRBJ2-7, with D unclear. In germline, CDR1 is SGHKS, CDR2 YYEKEE (reference sequence). This CDR3 contains 18 residues. Trimming shortened V by 1 base and J by 3 bases, and 23 bases separated the two germline ends. The CDR3 DNA reads TGTGCCAGCAGCTTGCATGGTAGGTTCCGGGCCCAGTTCTACGAGCAGTACTTC. Translating gives CASSLHGRFRAQFYEQYF.

In this sample, this clonotype turned up a few times. The missing conserved phenylalanine or tryptophan at the end of this CDR3 makes a read error likely. It is unclear where the CDR3 begins or ends on the DNA, so no DNA is shown, and the CDR3 is as TCRdb lists it. This chain joins TRBV28 and TRBJ2-3; the table names TRBD1, a call not compared with the DNA. Germline lookup yields CDR1 MDHEN and CDR2 SYDVKM. The CDR3 extends over 13 residues, inclusive of both ends. CDR3 region: CASSSTDRARPLM.

This clonotype was recorded a few times. The chain combines TRBV7-9 with TRBJ2-2; D unresolved. The CDR3 loop spans 14 amino acids. Deletions cut 0 bases from V and 6 bases from J, with 8 bases between. CDR1 and CDR2 (germline): SEHNR, FQNEAQ (reference sequence). CDR3 DNA sequence: TGTGCCAGCAGCTTAGCGTTTACATCCGGGGAGCTGTTTTTT. It encodes CASSLAFTSGELFF.

The chain recombines TRBV18 with TRBJ1-5, with D tentatively TRBD1 (5 bases). The V gene lost 0 bases and the J gene lost 4 bases, with 13 bases spanning the gap. This CDR3 comprises 16 residues. Germline CDR1 and CDR2: KGHSH and LQKENI. The CDR3 spells CASSPPGQPANQPQHF. The CDR3 nucleotides read TGTGCCAGCTCACCACCGGGGCAGCCTGCAAATCAGCCCCAGCATTTT.

The chain has TRBV12-3 or TRBV12-4 and TRBJ1-2, with D perhaps matching TRBD1 (5 bases). This CDR3 has 14 residues. V was pared by 2 bases and J by 10 bases, with 17 bases between. Here the CDR3 reads CASSLLVEGTAYTF. CDR3 sequence (DNA): TGTGCCAGCAGTTTATTAGTGGAGGGGACTGCCTACACCTTC.

This clonotype was observed at least ten times. The chain recombines TRBV24-1 with TRBJ1-2; tentative D call: TRBD1 (6 bases). The V end was cut by 10 bases, the J end by 5 bases, with 19 bases between. Germline V gene data show CDR1 as KGHDR and CDR2 as SFDVKD. CDR3 length: 14 residues. This CDR3 reads CATRPGHGTYGYTF. In DNA form, the CDR3 reads TGTGCCACGAGGCCGGGACACGGGACGTATGGCTACACCTTC.

This sequence joins TRBV7-9 and TRBJ1-1; no firm D call. The CDR3 spans 15 residues. Germline V CDR1 and CDR2: SEHNR, FQNEAQ (reference sequence). Trimming shortened V by 5 bases and J by 0 bases, and 13 bases separated the two germline ends. The DNA for the CDR3 is TGTGCCAGCAGCCCCCGTGGGCACATGAACACTGAAGCTTTCTTT. Translation: CASSPRGHMNTEAFF.

There are a few counts of this clonotype. The chain carries TRBV5-1 and TRBJ2-5, with 10 bases aligning to TRBD2. This CDR3 contains 16 residues. The J segment lost 5 bases and the V segment lost 4 bases, leaving 11 bases of the junction unmatched. Germline assignment: CDR1 SGHRS and CDR2 YFSETQ. Here the CDR3 DNA reads TGCGCCAGCAGCGCATCAACTAGCGGGGTCGATGAGACCCAGTACTTC. It is translated as CASSASTSGVDETQYF.

V and J are TRBV12-3 or TRBV12-4 and TRBJ2-5; D perhaps matches TRBD2 (5 bases). Between the trimmed V and J ends, which lost 0 bases and 4 bases, there was a span of 12 bases. This CDR3 has 15 residues. The CDR3 DNA is TGTGCCAGCAGTTTAGCGGACCGGGATCGAGAGACCCAGTACTTC. Amino acid sequence: CASSLADRDRETQYF.